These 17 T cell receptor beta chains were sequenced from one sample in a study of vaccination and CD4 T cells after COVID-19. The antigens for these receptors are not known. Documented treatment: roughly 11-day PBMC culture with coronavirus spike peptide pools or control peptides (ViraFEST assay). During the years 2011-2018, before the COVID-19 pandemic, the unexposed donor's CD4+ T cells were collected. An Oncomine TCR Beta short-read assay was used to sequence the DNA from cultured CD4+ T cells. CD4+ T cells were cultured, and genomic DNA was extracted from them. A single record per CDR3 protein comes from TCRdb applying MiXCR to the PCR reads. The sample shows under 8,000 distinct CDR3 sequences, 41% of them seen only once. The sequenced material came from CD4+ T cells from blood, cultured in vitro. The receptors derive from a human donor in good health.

The CDR3: CASSNAYEQYF. In DNA, the CDR3 is TGCGCCAGCAGTAATGCCTACGAGCAGTACTTC. This chain uses TRBV10-2 with TRBJ2-7; no firm D call. The germline gives CDR1 WSHSY, CDR2 SAAADI. CDR3 length: 11 amino acids. Trimming shortened V by 5 bases and J by 2 bases, and 4 bases separated the two germline ends.

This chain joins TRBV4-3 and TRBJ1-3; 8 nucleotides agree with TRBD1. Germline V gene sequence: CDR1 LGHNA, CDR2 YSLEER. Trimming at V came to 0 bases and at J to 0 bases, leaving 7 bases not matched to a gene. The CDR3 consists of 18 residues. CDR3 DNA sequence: TGCGCCAGCAGCCAAGAAACAGGGGGAAGATCCTCTGGAAACACCATATATTTT. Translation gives CASSQETGGRSSGNTIYF.

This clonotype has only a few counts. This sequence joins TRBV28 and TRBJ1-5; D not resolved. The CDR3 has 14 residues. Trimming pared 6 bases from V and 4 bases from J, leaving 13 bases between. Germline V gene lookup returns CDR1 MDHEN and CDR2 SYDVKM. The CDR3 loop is CASRAPTINQPQHF. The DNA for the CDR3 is TGTGCCAGCAGAGCTCCTACAATTAATCAGCCCCAGCATTTT.

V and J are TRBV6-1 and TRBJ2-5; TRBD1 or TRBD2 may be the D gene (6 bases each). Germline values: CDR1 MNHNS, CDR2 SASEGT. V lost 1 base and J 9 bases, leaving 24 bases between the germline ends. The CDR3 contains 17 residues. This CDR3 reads CASSEVAAGTHPGAQYF. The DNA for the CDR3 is TGTGCCAGCAGTGAAGTAGCCGCCGGGACACATCCGGGGGCCCAGTACTTC.

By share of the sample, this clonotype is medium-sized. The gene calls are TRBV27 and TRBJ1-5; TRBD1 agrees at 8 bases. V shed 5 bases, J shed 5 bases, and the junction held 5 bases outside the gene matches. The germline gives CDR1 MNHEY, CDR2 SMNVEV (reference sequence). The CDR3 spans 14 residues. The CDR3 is CASSGQGHHQPQHF. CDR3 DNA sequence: TGTGCCAGCAGTGGACAGGGCCACCATCAGCCCCAGCATTTT.

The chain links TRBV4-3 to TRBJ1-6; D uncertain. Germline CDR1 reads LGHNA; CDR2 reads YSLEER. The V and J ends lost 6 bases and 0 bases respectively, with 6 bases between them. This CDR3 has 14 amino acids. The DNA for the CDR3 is TGCGCCAGCAGTCAGAGCTCCTATAATTCACCCCTCCACTTT. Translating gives CASSQSSYNSPLHF.

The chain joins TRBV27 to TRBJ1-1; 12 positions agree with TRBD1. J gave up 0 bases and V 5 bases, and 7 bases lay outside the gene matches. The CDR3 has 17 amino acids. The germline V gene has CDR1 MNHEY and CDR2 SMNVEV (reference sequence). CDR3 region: CASSTRDRGRMNTEAFF. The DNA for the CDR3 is TGTGCCAGCAGTACCCGGGACAGGGGGCGGATGAACACTGAAGCTTTCTTT.

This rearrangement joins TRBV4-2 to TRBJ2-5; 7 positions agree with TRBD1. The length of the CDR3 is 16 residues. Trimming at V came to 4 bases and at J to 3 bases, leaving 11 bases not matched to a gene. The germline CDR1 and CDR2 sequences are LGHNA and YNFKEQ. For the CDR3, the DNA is TGTGCCAGCAGCCGAGGGGGCAGCGGCGTGGAAGAGACCCAGTACTTC. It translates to CASSRGGSGVEETQYF.

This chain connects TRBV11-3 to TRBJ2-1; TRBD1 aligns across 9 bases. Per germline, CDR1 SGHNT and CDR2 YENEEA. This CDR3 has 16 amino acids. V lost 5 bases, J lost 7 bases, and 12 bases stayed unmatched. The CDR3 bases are TGTGCCAGCAGCCCAGCCGGGACAGGGAGGTGGAATGAGCAGTTCTTC. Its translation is CASSPAGTGRWNEQFF.

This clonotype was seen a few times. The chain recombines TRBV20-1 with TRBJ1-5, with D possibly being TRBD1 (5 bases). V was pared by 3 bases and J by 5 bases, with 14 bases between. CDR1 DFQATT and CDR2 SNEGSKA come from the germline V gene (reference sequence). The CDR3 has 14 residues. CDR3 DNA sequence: TGCAGTGCTAGTCCTGCAGGGAGCCATCAGCCCCAGCATTTT. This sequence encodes CSASPAGSHQPQHF.

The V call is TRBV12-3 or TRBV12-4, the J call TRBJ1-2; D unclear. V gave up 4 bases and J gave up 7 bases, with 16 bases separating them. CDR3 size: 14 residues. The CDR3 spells CASSWGGEGAGYTF. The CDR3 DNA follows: TGTGCCAGCAGTTGGGGTGGGGAAGGCGCTGGCTACACCTTC.

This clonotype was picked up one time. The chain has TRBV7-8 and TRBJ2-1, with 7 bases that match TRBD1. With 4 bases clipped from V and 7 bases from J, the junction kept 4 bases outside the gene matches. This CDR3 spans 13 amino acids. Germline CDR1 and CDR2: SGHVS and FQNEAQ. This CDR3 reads CASSSRQGNEQFF. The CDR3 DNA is TGTGCCAGCAGCTCCAGACAGGGTAATGAGCAGTTCTTC.

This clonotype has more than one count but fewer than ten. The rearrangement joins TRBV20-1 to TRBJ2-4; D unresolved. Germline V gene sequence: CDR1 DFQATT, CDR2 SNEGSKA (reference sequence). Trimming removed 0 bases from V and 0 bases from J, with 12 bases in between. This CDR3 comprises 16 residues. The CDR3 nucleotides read TGCAGTGCTAGAGACCCCCTGGAGTTAGCCAAAAACATTCAGTACTTC. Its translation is CSARDPLELAKNIQYF.

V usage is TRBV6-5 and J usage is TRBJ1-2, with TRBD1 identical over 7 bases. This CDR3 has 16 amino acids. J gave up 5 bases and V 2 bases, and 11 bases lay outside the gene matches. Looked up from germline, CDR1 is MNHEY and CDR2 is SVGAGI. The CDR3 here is CASSYKGQSRGYGYTF. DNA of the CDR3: TGTGCCAGCAGTTACAAGGGACAGTCCCGGGGGTATGGCTACACCTTC.

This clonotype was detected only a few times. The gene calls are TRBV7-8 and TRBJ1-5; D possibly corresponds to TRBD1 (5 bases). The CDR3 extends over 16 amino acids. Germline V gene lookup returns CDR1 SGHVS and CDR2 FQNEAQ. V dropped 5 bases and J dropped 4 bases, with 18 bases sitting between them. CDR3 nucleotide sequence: TGTGCCAGCAGCGTTACAACCGGGACTTTAAATCAGCCCCAGCATTTT. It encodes CASSVTTGTLNQPQHF.

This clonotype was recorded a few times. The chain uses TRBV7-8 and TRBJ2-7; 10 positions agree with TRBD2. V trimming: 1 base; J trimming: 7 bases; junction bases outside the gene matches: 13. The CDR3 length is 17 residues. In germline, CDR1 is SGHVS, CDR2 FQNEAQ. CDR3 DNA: TGTGCCAGCAGCTTAGTCCCGACTAGCGGGCCACTGGGGGAGCAGTACTTC. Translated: CASSLVPTSGPLGEQYF. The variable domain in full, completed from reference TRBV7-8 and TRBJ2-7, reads GAGVSQSPRYKVAKRGQDVALRCDPISGHVSLFWYQQALGQGPEFLTYFQNEAQLDKSGLPSDRFFAERPEGSVSTLKIQRTQQEDSAVYLCASSLVPTSGPLGEQYFGPGTRLTVT.

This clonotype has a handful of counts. The CDR3 region is CASSLEIKLAGGPRDTQYF. CDR3 DNA sequence: TGTGCCAGCAGTTTAGAAATCAAACTAGCGGGAGGGCCAAGAGATACGCAGTATTTT. This chain joins TRBV28 and TRBJ2-3, with 13 bases aligning to TRBD2. The length of the CDR3 is 19 residues. Germline trimming cut 2 bases from V and 5 bases from J; bases unmatched to any gene: 13. Germline CDR1 is MDHEN and CDR2 is SYDVKM.